One sample yielded the 26 T cell receptor beta chains listed below, sequenced in a study of identical twins. TCRdb independently ran MiXCR on the 5' RACE reads; one entry per CDR3 protein. The repertoire consists of hundreds of thousands of distinct CDR3 sequences, with over 9% occurring once and the leading ten covering roughly 1.5%. The same sample was also studied in work on yellow fever vaccine responses in identical twins.

Specimen: PBMCs. These receptors originate from a young woman in good health.

The V gene is TRBV2, the J gene TRBJ2-3; 7 bases match TRBD2. Unmatched junction bases numbered 4, after V lost 6 bases and J lost 7 bases. The germline V gene encodes CDR1 SNHLY and CDR2 FYNNEI. There are 12 residues in the CDR3. CDR3 sequence reads: CASSGGTYTQYF. The CDR3 DNA reads TGTGCCAGCAGCGGGGGGACCTATACGCAGTATTTT.

The gene calls are TRBV10-3 and TRBJ2-5, with 7 bases lining up with TRBD1. Looked up from germline, CDR1 is ENHRY and CDR2 is SYGVKD. This CDR3 has 14 residues. With V trimmed by 3 bases and J by 5 bases, 6 bases remained unmatched. CDR3 sequence reads: CAISERGGSETQYF. Here the CDR3 DNA reads TGTGCCATCAGTGAAAGAGGGGGCAGTGAGACCCAGTACTTC.

This clonotype was detected a few times. The gene calls are TRBV6-5 and TRBJ1-4; D call uncertain. The CDR3 totals 11 residues. Germline loops: CDR1 MNHEY, CDR2 SVGAGI. V was cut by 0 bases and J by 10 bases, with 3 bases left in between. The CDR3 is CASSYSVKLFF. The CDR3 DNA is TGTGCCAGCAGTTACTCCGTAAAACTGTTTTTT.

This clonotype has a count of ten or more. The chain uses TRBV2 and TRBJ2-2, with 7 bases fitting TRBD1. J was trimmed by 5 bases and V by 5 bases; bases with no gene match: 2. The CDR3 covers 13 residues. CDR1 and CDR2 (germline): SNHLY, FYNNEI. The CDR3 nucleotides read TGTGCCAGCAGTACAGGGGTTACCGGGGAGCTGTTTTTT. The encoded protein is CASSTGVTGELFF.

This clonotype was picked up many times. J is TRBJ2-5 and V is TRBV12-3 or TRBV12-4; no definite D call. The CDR3 runs 14 residues. Trimming shortened V by 3 bases and J by 1 base, and 9 bases separated the two germline ends. The CDR3 region has the DNA TGTGCCAGCAGTTTCTTCCCCTTCCAAGAGACCCAGTACTTC. Its protein product is CASSFFPFQETQYF.

This clonotype was found a few times. The V and J genes are TRBV29-1 and TRBJ1-2; tentative D call: TRBD1 (5 bases). The CDR3 sequence is 15 residues long. Germline V gene data show CDR1 as SQVTM and CDR2 as ANQGSEA. Trimming pared 5 bases from V and 1 base from J, leaving 17 bases between. CDR3 in amino acids: CSVNPGTDINYGYTF. DNA for the CDR3: TGCAGCGTTAACCCCGGGACCGACATTAACTATGGCTACACCTTC.

The chain couples TRBV5-1 to TRBJ1-1; D gene ambiguous. The V end was cut by 5 bases, the J end by 2 bases, with 16 bases between. The CDR3 contains 15 residues. Germline V CDR1 and CDR2: SGHRS, YFSETQ. The CDR3 DNA is TGCGCCAGCAGGCCCGACGTAACTCCTAACACTGAAGCTTTCTTT. Protein: CASRPDVTPNTEAFF.

CDR3 amino acids: CAISELAGTDTQYF. The CDR3 nucleotides read TGTGCCATCAGTGAGCTAGCGGGTACAGATACGCAGTATTTT. The V gene is TRBV10-3, the J gene TRBJ2-3; 8 positions agree with TRBD2. V gave up 2 bases and J gave up 3 bases; unmatched junction bases: 1. Germline CDR1 is ENHRY and CDR2 is SYGVKD. This CDR3 region has 14 residues.

The table lists this clonotype with many counts. This chain joins TRBV3-1 and TRBJ2-1; possibly TRBD2 for D (6 bases). The CDR3 is made up of 14 amino acids. Germline CDR1 and CDR2: LGHDT and YNNKEL (reference sequence). The V gene lost 4 bases and the J gene lost 6 bases, with 13 bases spanning the gap. The CDR3 DNA reads as TGTGCCAGCAGCCCCATACTGGAGGGCAATGAGCAGTTCTTC. Protein product: CASSPILEGNEQFF.

This clonotype appeared a few times. The V call is TRBV7-9, the J call TRBJ2-1, with 12 bases identical to TRBD2. The CDR3 is 15 residues long. CDR1 and CDR2 (germline): SEHNR, FQNEAQ (reference sequence). V shed 3 bases and J 9 bases; nucleotides not matched to a gene: 6. The CDR3 protein is CASSFILAGGPEQFF. CDR3 DNA: TGTGCCAGCAGCTTTATTCTAGCGGGGGGGCCTGAGCAGTTCTTC.

The chain is built from TRBV5-6 and TRBJ2-2; D is possibly TRBD1 (5 bases). V was pared by 2 bases and J by 4 bases, with 9 bases between. The CDR3 has 14 residues. Germline loops: CDR1 SGHDT, CDR2 YYEEEE. CDR3 protein: CASSFDRSTGELFF. The CDR3 DNA is TGTGCCAGCAGCTTTGACAGATCCACCGGGGAGCTGTTTTTT.

The chain uses TRBV6-5 and TRBJ2-3, with D uncertain. The CDR3 is 14 amino acids. The germline V and J ends were trimmed by 3 bases and 0 bases, with 7 bases remaining between them. Per germline, CDR1 MNHEY and CDR2 SVGAGI. The CDR3 sequence is CASSYALSTDTQYF. CDR3 nucleotide sequence: TGTGCCAGCAGTTATGCACTGAGCACAGATACGCAGTATTTT.

This clonotype was recorded a few times. V is TRBV27 and J is TRBJ2-1; D is possibly TRBD2 (6 bases). This CDR3 is 20 amino acids long. V was clipped by 3 bases and J by 3 bases, with 27 bases between them. The V gene's germline CDR1 is MNHEY and CDR2 SMNVEV (reference sequence). CDR3 in amino acids: CASSFSRVSSGTHYYNEQFF. CDR3 sequence (DNA): TGTGCCAGCAGTTTTTCAAGAGTGTCCTCCGGGACTCACTACTACAATGAGCAGTTCTTC.

The CDR3 DNA is TGCAGTCTTAAAACCAACACAGATACGCAGTATTTT. It codes for CSLKTNTDTQYF. The J gene is TRBJ2-3, the V gene TRBV20-1; D gene uncertain. The CDR3 extends over 12 amino acids. Germline CDR1 is DFQATT and CDR2 is SNEGSKA (reference sequence). V shed 8 bases and J shed 2 bases, with 11 bases lying between them.

The rearrangement joins TRBV18 to TRBJ1-1, with TRBD1 matching over 9 bases. J gave up 1 base and V 6 bases, and 6 bases lay outside the gene matches. This CDR3 is built from 15 residues. Germline V lookup: CDR1 KGHSH, CDR2 LQKENI. For the CDR3, the DNA is TGTGCCAGCTCCAGATTGGGACAGGGGAACACTGAAGCTTTCTTT. Translated, it gives CASSRLGQGNTEAFF. The complete variable domain, with remaining parts taken from reference TRBV18 and TRBJ1-1, reads NAGVMQNPRHLVRRRGQEARLRCSPMKGHSHVYWYRQLPEEGLKFMVYLQKENIIDESGMPKERFSAEFPKEGPSILRIQQVVRGDSAAYFCASSRLGQGNTEAFFGQGTRLTVV.

This clonotype has a single count. The chain has TRBV12-3 or TRBV12-4 and TRBJ1-4; D is ambiguous. This CDR3 is built from 17 residues. V gave up 6 bases and J gave up 8 bases, with 25 bases separating them. The CDR3 sequence is CASRGSLGRNRQEKLFF. The CDR3 DNA is TGTGCCAGCAGGGGGAGCCTCGGAAGAAACCGGCAGGAAAAACTGTTTTTT.

The chain recombines TRBV11-1 with TRBJ2-7, with 9 bases matching TRBD2. V shed 5 bases, J shed 3 bases, and the junction held 8 bases outside the gene matches. Germline V gene lookup returns CDR1 SGHAT and CDR2 FQDESV (reference sequence). The CDR3 consists of 15 residues. CDR3 DNA sequence: TGTGCCAGCAGCCAAGGTAGCGGGGGTTTCTACGAGCAGTACGTC. This codes for CASSQGSGGFYEQYV.

In this sample, this clonotype turned up many times. The chain joins TRBV29-1 to TRBJ1-1, with TRBD1 identical over 7 bases. Germline lookup yields CDR1 SQVTM and CDR2 ANQGSEA. V lost 6 bases, J lost 3 bases, and 7 bases stayed unmatched. The CDR3 sequence is 13 residues long. CDR3 sequence reads: CSVEGQTYTEAFF. The DNA of the CDR3 is TGCAGCGTGGAGGGACAGACCTACACTGAAGCTTTCTTT.

This clonotype has only one observation. J is TRBJ2-2 and V is TRBV11-2; possibly TRBD2 for D (5 bases). Germline V CDR1 and CDR2: SGHAT, FQNNGV. The CDR3 has 15 residues. The V end lost 0 bases, the J end lost 7 bases, and 12 bases lay between the germline ends. CDR3 sequence (DNA): TGTGCCAGCAGCTTAGATTTACAGCGGATCGGGGAGCTGTTTTTT. Protein sequence: CASSLDLQRIGELFF.

This clonotype has at least ten counts. The chain uses TRBV12-3 or TRBV12-4 and TRBJ1-1, with a possible D match to TRBD1 (5 bases). Trimming cost V 5 bases and J 5 bases, with 12 bases left between them. This CDR3 region has 13 residues. This CDR3 is CASSRDPGTEAFF. In nucleotides, the CDR3 is TGTGCCAGCAGTCGGGACCCCGGGACTGAAGCTTTCTTT.

This clonotype was counted between two and nine times. The chain couples TRBV7-4 to TRBJ2-5; TRBD1 matches 9 bases. CDR3 length: 16 amino acids. J was trimmed by 4 bases and V by 3 bases; bases with no gene match: 9. CDR1 and CDR2 from the germline V gene are SGHVT and SQSDAQ. The CDR3 loop reads CASSFRAGQGSETQYF. The DNA of the CDR3 is TGTGCCAGCAGCTTTAGAGCGGGACAGGGATCAGAGACCCAGTACTTC.

V gene TRBV10-3 combines with J gene TRBJ1-5, with D tentatively TRBD1 (6 bases). The CDR3 runs 12 residues. From germline, CDR1 is ENHRY and CDR2 SYGVKD. The germline V and J ends were trimmed by 3 bases and 9 bases, with 9 bases remaining between them. The CDR3 nucleotides read TGTGCCATCAGTGATGCAGGGGTGCCCCAGCATTTT. Translation: CAISDAGVPQHF.

Only a few counts were recorded for this clonotype. The chain recombines TRBV20-1 with TRBJ1-1; D gene ambiguous. V lost 6 bases to trimming and J lost 1 base, with 9 bases between them. The germline V gene encodes CDR1 DFQATT and CDR2 SNEGSKA (reference sequence). This CDR3 spans 12 amino acids. The CDR3 loop reads CSAEWGNTEAFF. The CDR3 DNA is TGCAGTGCCGAATGGGGGAACACTGAAGCTTTCTTT.

The genes are TRBV4-1 and TRBJ2-3; D ambiguous. V lost 4 bases, J lost 6 bases, and 14 bases lay in between. The CDR3 is made up of 14 amino acids. Germline values: CDR1 MGHRA, CDR2 YSYEKL. The chain's CDR3 is CASSLSRLGDTQYF. In DNA form, the CDR3 reads TGCGCCAGCAGCCTGAGCCGGTTGGGGGATACGCAGTATTTT.

CDR3 coding DNA: TGTGCCACCAGGATTTTCTATGGCTACACCTTC. Protein product: CATRIFYGYTF. V gene TRBV6-5 combines with J gene TRBJ1-2, with no clear D. Germline V gives CDR1 MNHEY, CDR2 SVGAGI. V was pared by 10 bases and J by 4 bases, with 10 bases between. This CDR3 has 11 amino acids.

The rearrangement links TRBV18 to TRBJ2-1, with 7 positions matching TRBD2. J was trimmed by 1 base and V by 2 bases; bases with no gene match: 2. Germline assignment: CDR1 KGHSH and CDR2 LQKENI. The CDR3 has 15 amino acids. The DNA for the CDR3 is TGTGCCAGCTCACCAAGGGAGGGGTCCTACAATGAGCAGTTCTTC. Residues: CASSPREGSYNEQFF.